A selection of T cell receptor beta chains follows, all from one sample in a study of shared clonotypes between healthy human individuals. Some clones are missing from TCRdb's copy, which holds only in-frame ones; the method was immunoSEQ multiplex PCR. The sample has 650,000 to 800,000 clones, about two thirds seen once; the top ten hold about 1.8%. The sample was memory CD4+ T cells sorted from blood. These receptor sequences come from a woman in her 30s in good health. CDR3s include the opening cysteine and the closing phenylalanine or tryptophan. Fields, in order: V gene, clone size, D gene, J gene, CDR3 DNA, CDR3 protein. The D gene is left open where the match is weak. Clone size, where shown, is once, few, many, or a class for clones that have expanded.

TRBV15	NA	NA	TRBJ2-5	TGTGCCACCAGCAGAGACCCTCCTTCAAACCTGAATGGAGAGACCCAGTACTTC	CATSRDPPSNLNGETQYF
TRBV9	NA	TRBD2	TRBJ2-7	TGTGCCAGCAGCGTAGGGTCAACGGTAGCGGGAGTAAAAGAGCAGTACTTC	CASSVGSTVAGVKEQYF
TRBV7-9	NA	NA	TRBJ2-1	TGTGCCAGCAGCCAAAGTGGGTTCGGCTACAATGAGCAGTTCTTC	CASSQSGFGYNEQFF
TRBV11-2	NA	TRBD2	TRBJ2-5	TGTGCCAGCAGCTTAGGGACGGGAGGAGAGACCCAGTACTTC	CASSLGTGGETQYF
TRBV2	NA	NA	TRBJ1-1	TGTGCCAGCAGGGTCACTGAAGCTTTCTTT	CASRVTEAFF
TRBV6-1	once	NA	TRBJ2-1	TGTGCCAGCAGTGAAGACATCGGGACCAATGAACCAGATGAGCAGTTCTTC	CASSEDIGTNEPDEQFF
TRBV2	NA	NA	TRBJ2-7	TGTGCCAGCGGAGGAACAGCCCCAGTTTTCTCCTACGAGCAGTACTTC	CASGGTAPVFSYEQYF
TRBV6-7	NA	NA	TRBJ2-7	TGTGCCAGCAGTTACCGAAATCGGGGAACCTACGAGCAGTACTTC	CASSYRNRGTYEQYF
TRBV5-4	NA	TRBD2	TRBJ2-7	TGTGCCAGCAGCTTGGGAGGACTAGCCGACTACGAGCAGTACTTC	CASSLGGLADYEQYF
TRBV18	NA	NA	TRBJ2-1	TGTGCCAGCTCACCGTCGACTAGTGTAGCTGAGCAGTTCTTC	CASSPSTSVAEQFF
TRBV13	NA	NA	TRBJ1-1	TGTGCCAGCAGCTTAGACCAAGGGCGAAACACTGAAGCTTTCTTT	CASSLDQGRNTEAFF
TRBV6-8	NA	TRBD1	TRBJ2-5	TGTGCCAGCAGTTACGGACAGGAACAAGAGACCCAGTACTTC	CASSYGQEQETQYF
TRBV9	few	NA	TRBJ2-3	TGTGCCAGCAGCGTTGACGGGGCGTCCTCCGCAGATACGCAGTATTTT	CASSVDGASSADTQYF
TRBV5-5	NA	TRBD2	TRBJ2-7	TGTGCCAGCAGCTTGGCCCAGACTAGCGGGAGCACCTACGAGCAGTACTTC	CASSLAQTSGSTYEQYF
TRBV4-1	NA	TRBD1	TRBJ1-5	TGCGCCAGCAGCCCAGGGGGCGGACAGCCCCAGCATTTT	CASSPGGGQPQHF
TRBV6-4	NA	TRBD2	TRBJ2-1	TGTGCCAGCAGTAACCTAGCGGGAGGATACAATGAGCAGTTCTTC	CASSNLAGGYNEQFF
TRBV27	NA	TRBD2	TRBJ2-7	TGTGCCAGCAGTTTACTGGCCCCTTGGGGACTAGCGGGAGATATCGAGCAGTACTTC	CASSLLAPWGLAGDIEQYF
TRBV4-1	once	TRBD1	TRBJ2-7	TGCGCCAGCAGCCGCGAGGACAGGGGCTACGAGCAGTACTTC	CASSREDRGYEQYF
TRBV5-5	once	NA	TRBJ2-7	TGTGCCAGCAGCTTAGAGGGGCTCTACGAGCAGTACTTC	CASSLEGLYEQYF
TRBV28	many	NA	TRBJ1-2	TGTGCCAGCAGCGCTTCGTGGGGCTACACCTTC	CASSASWGYTF
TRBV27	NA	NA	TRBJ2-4	TGTGCCAGCGCAAGTCTAGCCAAAAACATTCAGTACTTC	CASASLAKNIQYF
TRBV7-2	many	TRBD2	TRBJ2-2	TGTGCCAGCAGCCTCAGACAGGCGGGGGGCGGGGAGCTGTTTTTT	CASSLRQAGGGELFF
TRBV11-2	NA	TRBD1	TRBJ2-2	TGTGCCAGCAGCGCCCAACAGGGGCCCGGGGAGCTGTTTTTT	CASSAQQGPGELFF
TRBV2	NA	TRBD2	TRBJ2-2	TGTGCCAGTGTTACTAGCGGGAGCACCGGGGAGCTGTTTTTT	CASVTSGSTGELFF
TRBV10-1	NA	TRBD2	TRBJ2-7	TGCGCCAGCAGTGGACTAGCGGGATACGAGCAGTACTTC	CASSGLAGYEQYF
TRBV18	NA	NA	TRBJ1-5	TGTGCCAGCTCCGGACAGCCAACCAATCAGCCCCAGCATTTT	CASSGQPTNQPQHF
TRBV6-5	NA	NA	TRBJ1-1	TGTGCCAGCACTCTACAGGGAAACACTGAAGCTTTCTTT	CASTLQGNTEAFF
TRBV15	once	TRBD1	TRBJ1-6	TGTGCCACCAGCCGAGGGGGCGGGGACTCACCCCTCCACTTT	CATSRGGGDSPLHF
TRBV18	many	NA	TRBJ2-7	TGTGCCAGCTCACCAGACTACCTTTCTGAGCAGTACTTC	CASSPDYLSEQYF
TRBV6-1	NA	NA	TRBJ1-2	TGTGCCAGCAGTGAATCGGGGGTCTATGGCTACACCTTC	CASSESGVYGYTF
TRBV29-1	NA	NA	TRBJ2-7	TGCAGCGTTCATTCCGGGGCCGAGCAGTACTTC	CSVHSGAEQYF
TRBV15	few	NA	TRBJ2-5	TGTGCCACCAGCAGAGATCCTAGCCATGGGGAGACCCAGTACTTC	CATSRDPSHGETQYF
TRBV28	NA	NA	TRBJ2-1	TGTGCCAGCAGTTCCCCCCCCCATGAGCAGTTCTTC	CASSSPPHEQFF
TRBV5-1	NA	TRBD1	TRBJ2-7	TGCGCCAGCAGCTTCACAGGGGATGGCGAGCAGTACTTC	CASSFTGDGEQYF
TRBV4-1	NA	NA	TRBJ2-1	TGCGCCAGCAGCCGGGTCACCGGGTCCAATGAGCAGTTCTTC	CASSRVTGSNEQFF
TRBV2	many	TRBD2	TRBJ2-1	TGTGCCAGCAGTGGGGTCTCTAGCGGGGCCTTCGATGAGCAGTTCTTC	CASSGVSSGAFDEQFF
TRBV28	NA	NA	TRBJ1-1	TGTGCCAGCGCCGAGGGGACTGAAGCTTTCTTT	CASAEGTEAFF